Listed below are T cell receptor beta chains from one sample, sequenced in a study of early stage breast cancer tumors. Profiling relied on immunoSEQ multiplex PCR, and the TCRdb table lists in-frame clones only, not all of them. This sample has roughly 10,000 clones, with around 75% found just once. Sequencing was done on a sample of breast tumor tissue. All receptors come from a person aged 70 to 85 with breast cancer. Both conserved end residues are part of each CDR3. D genes are given only for firm matches.

len,j_gene,d_gene,v_gene,CDR3aa
17,TRBJ1-6,.,TRBV4-1,CASSQDPAGVRGSPLHF
13,TRBJ2-7,.,TRBV23-1,CASTQGSGEEQYF
13,TRBJ2-1,.,TRBV7-8,CASSSNRDSWQFF
14,TRBJ1-1,.,TRBV5-1,CASSLQGMGTEAFF
14,TRBJ2-1,.,TRBV7-6,CASSLAHLRQEQFF
13,TRBJ2-1,TRBD2,TRBV30,CAWSGGIYNEQFF
15,TRBJ1-4,.,TRBV5-6,CASSLVSQGREKLFF
15,TRBJ1-2,.,TRBV5-5,CASSFEAQGDYGYTF
12,TRBJ1-2,.,TRBV2,CASTSGNWGYTF
15,TRBJ2-5,.,TRBV6-5,CASSYSGTLPETQYF